One sample yielded the 32 T cell receptor beta chains listed below, sequenced in a study of CD8 T cells in ankylosing spondylitis. TCRdb passed the 5' RACE reads through MiXCR, listing each CDR3 protein once. The sample carries some 220,000 distinct CDR3 sequences, about 7.3% recorded once. Which antigens these TCRs recognize remains unknown. Study-wide results and caveats: Characteristic of ankylosing spondylitis blood, it appeared, was a TCR beta motif comprising roughly eight highly homologous variants.

Sequenced sample: blood, either unsorted or a sorted T cell fraction (not recorded which). All receptors come from a male donor with ankylosing spondylitis.

This clonotype was seen many times. The rearrangement joins TRBV7-2 to TRBJ2-4; TRBD1 aligns across 7 bases. The CDR3 is 21 residues long. Germline V gene sequence: CDR1 SGHTA, CDR2 FQGNSA. After removal of 0 bases from V and 0 bases from J, the junction contained 17 bases not matched to a gene. The CDR3 coding sequence is TGTGCCAGCAGCTTAGCGATCTTTGGCACAGGGGATGATTTAGCCAAAAACATTCAGTACTTC. Its translation: CASSLAIFGTGDDLAKNIQYF. The entire variable domain, with the rest obtained from reference TRBV7-2 and TRBJ2-4, is as follows: GAGVSQSPSNKVTEKGKDVELRCDPISGHTALYWYRQSLGQGLEFLIYFQGNSAPDKSGLPSDRFSAERTGGSVSTLTIQRTQQEDSAVYLCASSLAIFGTGDDLAKNIQYFGAGTRLSVL.

The sample holds many counts of this clonotype. The DNA of the CDR3 is TGTGCCTCGTCGGACGGAGCTAGCACAGATACGCAGTATTTT. Protein: CASSDGASTDTQYF. V is TRBV10-3 and J is TRBJ2-3; D call uncertain. Trimming took off 11 bases at V and 0 bases at J, with 15 bases between the two ends. The germline V gene encodes CDR1 ENHRY and CDR2 SYGVKD. The CDR3 loop spans 14 amino acids.

In its sample, this clonotype was seen a few times. V gene TRBV7-4 combines with J gene TRBJ1-2, with TRBD1 as a possible D gene (5 bases). From germline, CDR1 is SGHVT and CDR2 SQSDAQ. The V end was cut by 4 bases, the J end by 4 bases, with 16 bases between. CDR3 length: 15 residues. The CDR3 coding sequence is TGTGCCAGCAGCTACTCCACCGGGACCCTCTATGGCTACACCTTC. The encoded protein is CASSYSTGTLYGYTF.

There are many counts of this clonotype. V and J are TRBV28 and TRBJ2-3, with 9 bases identical to TRBD2. The CDR3 covers 16 residues. J was trimmed by 3 bases and V by 5 bases; bases with no gene match: 9. Germline V gives CDR1 MDHEN, CDR2 SYDVKM. The CDR3 region has the DNA TGTGCCAGCAGTCTACCTTATAGCGGGAGAACAGATACGCAGTATTTT. Amino acid sequence: CASSLPYSGRTDTQYF. Looking up the rest from reference TRBV28 and TRBJ2-3 gives the full variable domain: DVKVTQSSRYLVKRTGEKVFLECVQDMDHENMFWYRQDPGLGLRLIYFSYDVKMKEKGDIPEGYSVSREKKERFSLILESASTNQTSMYLCASSLPYSGRTDTQYFGPGTRLTVL.

The sample holds many counts of this clonotype. The chain employs TRBV20-1 and TRBJ1-1; D is ambiguous. Trimming left V 1 base short and J 7 bases short, with 10 bases between. The CDR3 runs to 12 residues. In germline, CDR1 is DFQATT, CDR2 SNEGSKA (reference sequence). The CDR3: CSARGVGIEAFF. The CDR3 DNA reads as TGCAGTGCTAGAGGGGTGGGGATTGAAGCTTTCTTT.

This clonotype occurred many times. The V call is TRBV5-1, the J call TRBJ1-1, with 9 bases aligning to TRBD1. From germline, CDR1 is SGHRS and CDR2 YFSETQ. This CDR3 has 16 amino acids. The J segment lost 1 base and the V segment lost 1 base, leaving 5 bases of the junction unmatched. This CDR3 reads CASSLLTGGPNTEAFF. The CDR3 DNA follows: TGCGCCAGCAGCTTGCTGACAGGGGGTCCGAACACTGAAGCTTTCTTT.

There are a few counts of this clonotype. V usage is TRBV5-6 and J usage is TRBJ2-1, with D perhaps TRBD1 or TRBD2 (5 bases each). CDR3 length equals 17 residues. V lost 4 bases and J 4 bases, leaving 21 bases between the germline ends. CDR1 and CDR2 (germline): SGHDT, YYEEEE. This CDR3 is CASSHPGPAYPYNEQFF. DNA of the CDR3: TGTGCCAGCAGCCACCCGGGGCCCGCATACCCTTACAATGAGCAGTTCTTC. Full variable domain (rest looked up from reference TRBV5-6 and TRBJ2-1): DAGVTQSPTHLIKTRGQQVTLRCSPKSGHDTVSWYQQALGQGPQFIFQYYEEEERQRGNFPDRFSGHQFPNYSSELNVNALLLGDSALYLCASSHPGPAYPYNEQFFGPGTRLTVL.

Ten or more counts support this clonotype. The chain employs TRBV7-9 and TRBJ2-7; no clear D. The germline gives CDR1 SEHNR, CDR2 FQNEAQ (reference sequence). The CDR3 spans 13 residues. Trimming cost V 3 bases and J 5 bases, with 11 bases left between them. This CDR3 reads CASSFGSPDEQYF. The DNA for the CDR3 is TGTGCCAGCAGCTTTGGGTCTCCGGACGAGCAGTACTTC.

This clonotype has only a few counts. The gene calls are TRBV23-1 and TRBJ2-7; no clear D gene. TRBV23-1 is sorted into the ORF group, with uncertain function. The CDR3 is 11 residues long. The V end was cut by 8 bases, the J end by 3 bases, with 8 bases between. CDR3 DNA sequence: TGCGCCAGCCATGGGCACTACGAGCAGTACTTC. It codes for CASHGHYEQYF.

This clonotype was counted at least ten times. The rearrangement links TRBV20-1 to TRBJ2-1; D is unresolved. CDR3 length: 12 amino acids. Germline values: CDR1 DFQATT, CDR2 SNEGSKA (reference sequence). V was cut by 0 bases and J by 7 bases, with 7 bases left in between. This chain's CDR3 is CSARDLGNEQFF. Here the CDR3 DNA reads TGCAGTGCTAGAGATCTTGGAAATGAGCAGTTCTTC.

The table lists this clonotype with many counts. V and J are TRBV2 and TRBJ2-7; D unresolved. This CDR3 has 11 residues. Germline V gene lookup returns CDR1 SNHLY and CDR2 FYNNEI. Between the trimmed V and J ends, which lost 6 bases and 4 bases, there was a span of 7 bases. CDR3 DNA sequence: TGTGCCAGCAGGGAAAATTACGAGCAGTACTTC. It codes for CASRENYEQYF.

This clonotype was observed a few times. The V call is TRBV7-9, the J call TRBJ1-1; a weak D match, TRBD1 (6 bases). Trimming removed 5 bases from V and 1 base from J, with 11 bases in between. This CDR3 has 14 amino acids. Per germline, CDR1 SEHNR and CDR2 FQNEAQ (reference sequence). The CDR3: CASSPVTGNTEAFF. In DNA form, the CDR3 reads TGTGCCAGCAGCCCAGTGACAGGGAACACTGAAGCTTTCTTT.

This clonotype was seen more than once but under ten times. The chain recombines TRBV28 with TRBJ2-5, with 9 bases aligning to TRBD1. CDR3 length equals 15 residues. In germline, CDR1 is MDHEN, CDR2 SYDVKM. J gave up 5 bases and V 5 bases, and 9 bases lay outside the gene matches. Written as DNA, the CDR3 is TGTGCCAGCAGTATCCGGGACAGGGCATGGGAGACCCAGTACTTC. Its translation is CASSIRDRAWETQYF. Complete variable domain (other parts from reference TRBV28 and TRBJ2-5): DVKVTQSSRYLVKRTGEKVFLECVQDMDHENMFWYRQDPGLGLRLIYFSYDVKMKEKGDIPEGYSVSREKKERFSLILESASTNQTSMYLCASSIRDRAWETQYFGPGTRLLVL.

At least ten counts were recorded for this clonotype. CDR3 in DNA: TGTGCCAGCAGCGGGAACAGTGGGGACACTGAAGCTTTCTTT. Translation gives CASSGNSGDTEAFF. V usage is TRBV7-9 and J usage is TRBJ1-1, with D hard to call. Trimming stripped 5 bases from V and 3 bases from J, with 13 bases between. CDR1 and CDR2 (germline): SEHNR, FQNEAQ (reference sequence). The CDR3 totals 14 residues.

This clonotype has at least ten counts. J is TRBJ2-1 and V is TRBV24-1; 8 bases agree with TRBD1. V lost 8 bases to trimming and J lost 5 bases; unmatched junction nucleotides: 7. Germline CDR1 and CDR2: KGHDR and SFDVKD. The CDR3 contains 14 residues. The CDR3 spells CATTNGQGNNEQFF. CDR3 nucleotides: TGTGCCACCACCAACGGACAGGGAAACAATGAGCAGTTCTTC.

This clonotype was seen many times. The rearrangement uses TRBV14 and TRBJ2-5; unclear D gene. CDR3 length equals 14 residues. The germline V gene has CDR1 SGHDN and CDR2 FVKESK. Trimming left V 1 base short and J 5 bases short, with 11 bases between. This CDR3 is CASSQVARSETQYF. The CDR3 DNA sequence: TGTGCCAGCAGCCAAGTGGCTAGATCGGAGACCCAGTACTTC.

This clonotype was found many times. This chain links TRBV12-5 with TRBJ2-5, with D maybe TRBD1 (6 bases). V lost 6 bases to trimming and J lost 5 bases, with 13 bases between them. Germline CDR1 reads LGHNT; CDR2 reads FRNRAP. This CDR3 has 13 amino acids. CDR3 in DNA: TGTGCTAGTGGCCTACAGGGCTGGGAGACCCAGTACTTC. It encodes CASGLQGWETQYF.

This clonotype was picked up many times. This chain links TRBV27 with TRBJ2-1, with D perhaps being TRBD1 or TRBD2 (6 bases each). Trimming shortened V by 7 bases and J by 0 bases, and 16 bases separated the two germline ends. Germline V lookup: CDR1 MNHEY, CDR2 SMNVEV (reference sequence). CDR3 size: 16 residues. This CDR3 is CASTFSGGDSYNEQFF. The CDR3 DNA sequence: TGTGCCAGCACCTTTTCCGGGGGCGACTCCTACAATGAGCAGTTCTTC.

This clonotype was detected many times. CDR3 sequence reads: CASSYSWTGADAEQYF. The CDR3 region has the DNA TGTGCCAGCAGTTACTCGTGGACAGGGGCGGATGCCGAGCAGTACTTC. The rearrangement joins TRBV6-5 to TRBJ2-7; 9 bases are a match to TRBD1. V shed 0 bases, J shed 6 bases, and the junction held 9 bases outside the gene matches. Germline V gene data show CDR1 as MNHEY and CDR2 as SVGAGI. The CDR3 loop spans 16 amino acids.

Concerning this clonotype: A much larger clone differs from this one at a single base, so this may be a read error. The chain joins TRBV6-1 to TRBJ2-1; 10 bases fit TRBD2. V lost 6 bases, J lost 4 bases, and 6 bases stayed unmatched. Germline V gene data show CDR1 as MNHNS and CDR2 as SASEGT. The CDR3 has 15 residues. CDR3 in amino acids: CASRELAGLYNEQFF. The CDR3 DNA reads as TGTGCCAGCAGAGAACTAGCGGGACTTTACAATGAGCAGTTCTTC.

J is TRBJ2-3 and V is TRBV30; 16 bases map to TRBD2. The CDR3 runs to 18 residues. CDR1 is GTSNPN and CDR2 is SVGIG in the germline V gene (reference sequence). J was trimmed by 4 bases and V by 2 bases; bases with no gene match: 9. In nucleotides, the CDR3 is TGTGCCTGGAGTCTCTGGGGACTAGCGGGAGGGCCGGCAGATACGCAGTATTTT. Amino acids: CAWSLWGLAGGPADTQYF.

This clonotype has at least ten counts. This chain connects TRBV7-2 to TRBJ2-7; D not certain. The germline CDR1 and CDR2 sequences are SGHTA and FQGNSA. V was pared by 6 bases and J by 6 bases, with 12 bases between. CDR3 length: 12 amino acids. The CDR3 sequence is CASRIPAGEQYF. DNA of the CDR3: TGTGCCAGCAGAATACCAGCTGGCGAGCAGTACTTC.

This clonotype was counted many times. The rearrangement joins TRBV7-9 to TRBJ1-2, with no clear D. V lost 5 bases and J lost 4, with 20 bases in between. Looked up from germline, CDR1 is SEHNR and CDR2 is FQNEAQ (reference sequence). This CDR3 has 16 amino acids. CDR3 protein: CASSPPGVADRYGYTF. CDR3 nucleotides: TGTGCCAGCAGCCCCCCCGGGGTGGCAGACCGCTATGGCTACACCTTC.

This clonotype was counted at least ten times. The chain joins TRBV9 to TRBJ2-7; TRBD2 matches at 9 bases. CDR3 size: 16 residues. Germline CDR1 reads SGDLS; CDR2 reads YYNGEE. The junction had 5 bases not matched to a gene; V was cut back by 1 base and J by 0 bases. As DNA, the CDR3 is TGTGCCAGCAGCGTATCTAGCGGGGCGAGCTCCTACGAGCAGTACTTC. Its protein product is CASSVSSGASSYEQYF. The variable domain in full, completed from reference TRBV9 and TRBJ2-7, reads DSGVTQTPKHLITATGQRVTLRCSPRSGDLSVYWYQQSLDQGLQFLIQYYNGEERAKGNILERFSAQQFPDLHSELNLSSLELGDSALYFCASSVSSGASSYEQYFGPGTRLTVT.

This clonotype was recorded at least ten times. The rearrangement uses TRBV28 and TRBJ1-2; D ambiguous. Trimming took 5 bases from V and 5 from J, leaving 9 bases between them. Per germline, CDR1 MDHEN and CDR2 SYDVKM. The CDR3 is 12 amino acids. The CDR3 sequence: CASSRGMYGYTF. CDR3 coding DNA: TGTGCCAGCAGTCGAGGGATGTATGGCTACACCTTC.

A remark on this clonotype: A clone one base away is much larger, so this may be a read error. No conserved phenylalanine or tryptophan is present at the end of the CDR3, so a read error is the likely explanation. The chain carries TRBV28 and TRBJ2-5, with D tentatively TRBD1 or TRBD2 (5 bases each). Germline assignment: CDR1 MDHEN and CDR2 SYDVKM. V was clipped by 6 bases and J by 3 bases, with 14 bases between them. The CDR3 is 14 amino acids. CDR3 residues: CASSSDEGKETQYL. Written as DNA, the CDR3 is TGTGCCAGCAGCTCCGATGAGGGGAAAGAGACCCAGTACCTC.

The chain carries TRBV9 and TRBJ1-1, with 10 bases matching TRBD1. The V gene's germline CDR1 is SGDLS and CDR2 YYNGEE. With V trimmed by 5 bases and J by 4 bases, 11 bases remained unmatched. The CDR3 runs 16 residues. The CDR3, as DNA: TGTGCCAGCAGTATCTCCCGGGACAGGGGAGTCACTGAAGCTTTCTTT. Translated, it gives CASSISRDRGVTEAFF. The full variable domain, completed using reference TRBV9 and TRBJ1-1, is DSGVTQTPKHLITATGQRVTLRCSPRSGDLSVYWYQQSLDQGLQFLIQYYNGEERAKGNILERFSAQQFPDLHSELNLSSLELGDSALYFCASSISRDRGVTEAFFGQGTRLTVV.

This clonotype was seen many times. This chain uses TRBV5-6 with TRBJ2-1; D ambiguous. V was pared by 4 bases and J by 2 bases, with 4 bases between. CDR1 is SGHDT, CDR2 YYEEEE, per germline. This CDR3 has 12 amino acids. CDR3 residues: CASSRTYNEQFF. The DNA for the CDR3 is TGTGCCAGCAGCCGCACCTACAATGAGCAGTTCTTC.

This clonotype was counted between two and nine times. J is TRBJ2-5 and V is TRBV11-2; D possibly corresponds to TRBD1 (5 bases). CDR1 and CDR2 from the germline V gene are SGHAT and FQNNGV. The V end was cut by 4 bases, the J end by 4 bases, with 16 bases between. This CDR3 region has 15 residues. CDR3 in amino acids: CASSSDGWGGETQYF. CDR3 nucleotides: TGTGCCAGCAGCTCCGACGGATGGGGCGGAGAGACCCAGTACTTC.

The table lists this clonotype with many counts. The chain uses TRBV6-5 and TRBJ2-7; possible D gene TRBD2, 5 bases. Germline loops: CDR1 MNHEY, CDR2 SVGAGI. The germline V and J ends were trimmed by 2 bases and 2 bases, with 10 bases remaining between them. The CDR3 length is 14 residues. This CDR3 is CASSYRSGTYEQYF. CDR3 DNA: TGTGCCAGCAGTTACAGAAGCGGAACCTACGAGCAGTACTTC.

Many counts were recorded for this clonotype. The chain combines TRBV20-1 with TRBJ1-5; D unclear. Trimming left V 0 bases short and J 4 bases short, with 13 bases between. Germline CDR1 reads DFQATT; CDR2 reads SNEGSKA (reference sequence). CDR3 length: 15 amino acids. The CDR3 DNA reads TGCAGTGCTAGAGATCCCCGGATGGGGAATCAGCCCCAGCATTTT. Translated: CSARDPRMGNQPQHF.

This clonotype was picked up many times. V usage is TRBV11-1 and J usage is TRBJ1-2, with 10 bases that match TRBD1. This CDR3 is built from 15 residues. Per germline, CDR1 SGHAT and CDR2 FQDESV (reference sequence). Trimming took 1 base from V and 6 from J; bases not matched to a gene: 5. CDR3 nucleotide sequence: TGTGCCAGCAGCTTAGACGCCGGGACAGGGGATGGCTACACCTTC. Translating it yields CASSLDAGTGDGYTF. Filled out from reference TRBV11-1 and TRBJ1-2, the complete variable domain reads EAEVAQSPRYKITEKSQAVAFWCDPISGHATLYWYRQILGQGPELLVQFQDESVVDDSQLPKDRFSAERLKGVDSTLKIQPAELGDSAMYLCASSLDAGTGDGYTFGSGTRLTVV.